A selection of T cell receptor beta chains follows, all from one sample in a study of breast tumors, draining lymph nodes, adjacent tissues. TCRdb fed the multiplex PCR reads into MiXCR, producing one record per CDR3 protein. The sample lists about 180,000 distinct CDR3 sequences, 30% to 35% occurring once. The sequenced sample consisted of axillary lymph node tissue. The receptors were sampled from a female donor with breast cancer. Some clones in this sample may be carry-over from other donors' samples. Each CDR3 is given with its conserved first and last residue. D genes are given only for firm matches. The size entry is marked missing in some rows and otherwise reads once, few, many or a size class.

d_call,v_call,j_call,clone_size,cdr3_nt,cdr3_aa
NA,TRBV27,TRBJ2-3,NA,TGTGCCAGCAGTTCGACGGGCCCCCTCTGGGGAACAGATACGCAGTATTTT,CASSSTGPLWGTDTQYF
NA,TRBV20-1,TRBJ2-7,many,TGCAGTGCTAAGAGGAGCTACGAGCAGTACTTC,CSAKRSYEQYF
TRBD1,TRBV6-2/TRBV6-3,TRBJ1-5,NA,TGTGCCAGCAGTCACAGCTTGACAGGGGGGAATCAGCCCCAGCATTTT,CASSHSLTGGNQPQHF
TRBD1,TRBV11-3,TRBJ2-2,many,TGTGCCAGCAGCTCGTACAGGGGCCCCAAGGTCGGGGAGCTGTTTTTT,CASSSYRGPKVGELFF
NA,TRBV14,TRBJ1-1,few,TGTGCCAGCAGCCAGGGTACTGAAGCTTTCTTT,CASSQGTEAFF
TRBD1,TRBV11-1,TRBJ1-1,NA,TGTGCCAGCAGAAGGACAGGGGGACGCCGCCCCCCAGAAGCTTTCTTT,CASRRTGGRRPPEAFF
NA,TRBV7-2,TRBJ1-5,many,TGTGCCAGCAGTCGCGGCAGGGTCAATCAGCCCCAGCATTTT,CASSRGRVNQPQHF
NA,TRBV7-9,TRBJ2-3,many,TGTGCCAGCAGCTTACAGGCTAGCGAGACAGATACGCAGTATTTT,CASSLQASETDTQYF
NA,TRBV6-6,TRBJ1-4,NA,TGTGCCTTTCCAGGGGTGGCTAATGAAAAACTGTTTTTT,CAFPGVANEKLFF
NA,TRBV7-9,TRBJ2-3,many,TGTGCCAGCAGCTCTTACCTCCCCTTGGCAGATACGCAGTATTTT,CASSSYLPLADTQYF
NA,TRBV4-1,TRBJ2-6,many,TGCGCCAGCAGCCAAGCACACAGGGTCAGCACTGGGGCCAACGTCCTGACTTTC,CASSQAHRVSTGANVLTF
NA,TRBV5-1,TRBJ2-7,many,TGCGCCAGCAGCTTGGAACAGGGAGGGTACGAGCAGTACTTC,CASSLEQGGYEQYF
TRBD2,TRBV3-1,TRBJ2-7,NA,TGTGCCAGCAGCCAATTGGGAGGGACGCCCTACGAGCAGTACTTC,CASSQLGGTPYEQYF
NA,TRBV18,TRBJ1-5,few,TGTGCCAGCTCACCGCAGCGGGTCGGTCAGCCCCAGCATTTT,CASSPQRVGQPQHF
TRBD1,TRBV7-9,TRBJ2-5,NA,TGTGCCAGCAGCATCCGACAGGGATCGCATGAAAAACTGTACTTC,CASSIRQGSHEKLYF
NA,TRBV6-1,TRBJ2-6,few,TGTGCCAGCACGCACCCCGTGCGGGCCAACGTCCTGACTTTC,CASTHPVRANVLTF
NA,TRBV19,TRBJ1-2,many,TGTGCCAGCAGGCGGGTGACACAATATAACTATGGCTACACCTTC,CASRRVTQYNYGYTF
NA,TRBV7-9,TRBJ2-7,many,TGTGCCAGCAGCTTGGTAGCGATCGAGCAGTACTTC,CASSLVAIEQYF
NA,TRBV15,TRBJ1-5,NA,TGTGCCACCAGCAGCTTGGGGATCAATCAGCCCCAGCATTTT,CATSSLGINQPQHF
NA,TRBV9,TRBJ1-2,many,TGTGCCAGCAGCGTAGAAGGAAGGAACAGTATCTATGGCTACACCTTC,CASSVEGRNSIYGYTF
NA,TRBV2,TRBJ2-3,many,TGTGCCAGCAGGGATGGGGGGATCGGCACAGATACGCAGTATTTT,CASRDGGIGTDTQYF
NA,TRBV7-9,TRBJ2-7,many,TGTGCCAGCAGCTTAGCGGACGGAGTATCCTACGAGCAGTACTTC,CASSLADGVSYEQYF
NA,TRBV6-5,TRBJ2-3,NA,TGTGCCAGCGACAGGCGGTCCCGGGCCGATACGCAGTATTTT,CASDRRSRADTQYF
NA,TRBV5-1,TRBJ2-7,many,TGCGCCAGCAGCCGAAAGATAGATCCTCCCTACGAGCAGTACTTC,CASSRKIDPPYEQYF
NA,TRBV30,TRBJ2-5,NA,TGTGCCTGGAGTGTATCCAGGGAAGAGACCCAGTACTTC,CAWSVSREETQYF
TRBD1,TRBV19,TRBJ2-5,many,TGTGCCAGTAGTATCAACAGGGGGCCTCAAGAGACCCAGTACTTC,CASSINRGPQETQYF
NA,TRBV7-3,TRBJ2-4,NA,TGTGCCAGCAGTTTGACAGAACAGCTAGCCAAAAACATTCAGTACTTC,CASSLTEQLAKNIQYF
NA,TRBV11-3,TRBJ1-5,NA,TGTGCCAGCAGCTCCGGGGCCAGGCCTGGGGAGCCCCAGCATTTT,CASSSGARPGEPQHF
TRBD1,TRBV7-9,TRBJ2-2,NA,TGTGCCAGCAGCACGGACAGGGGGCTGGCCACCGGGGAGCTGTTTTTT,CASSTDRGLATGELFF
NA,TRBV2,TRBJ1-1,many,TGTGCCAACCCCCCCCGGGGCACTGAAGCTTTCTTT,CANPPRGTEAFF
NA,TRBV11-1,TRBJ1-6,many,TGTGCCAGCAGCTTAATGCGGCAGAGGGGGAATTCACCCCTCCACTTT,CASSLMRQRGNSPLHF
NA,TRBV12-5,TRBJ2-7,NA,TGTTCCAGCAAGGCCTTGACGGGGGCCCTCCACGAGCAGTACTTC,CSSKALTGALHEQYF
NA,TRBV4-2,TRBJ2-1,many,TGTGCCAGCAGCCCCTTCCCACTGTGCTCCTACAATGAGCAGTTCTTC,CASSPFPLCSYNEQFF
NA,TRBV10-3,TRBJ1-3,NA,TGTGCCAGCAGCTTAGGGGGGTTCGAGGGAATCACCATGTATTTT,CASSLGGFEGITMYF
TRBD2,TRBV29-1,TRBJ2-1,medium-sized,TGCAGCGCCGGGGTGACTAGCGGGTATGCCAATGAGCAGTTCTTC,CSAGVTSGYANEQFF
TRBD1,TRBV11-2,TRBJ1-5,NA,TGTGCCAGCAGCAAGACGGGACAGATCGGCAATCAGCCCCAGCATTTT,CASSKTGQIGNQPQHF
NA,TRBV11-3,TRBJ1-3,many,TGTGCCAGCAGCGCCGGGTGGGCAAACACCATATATTTT,CASSAGWANTIYF
NA,TRBV20-1,TRBJ2-7,many,TGCAGTGCTAGGGAGGGGTCTACCTACGAGCAGTACTTC,CSAREGSTYEQYF
NA,TRBV29-1,TRBJ2-7,many,TGCAGCGTCAAAGGGGGCGGGAGCTCCTACGAGCAGTACTTC,CSVKGGGSSYEQYF
NA,TRBV2,TRBJ2-3,NA,TGTGCCAGCAGTGCTGAGGGAGCCTTT,CASSAEGAF
NA,TRBV20-1,TRBJ2-5,once,TGCAGTGCTAGAGAGGGCCAAGAGACCCAGTACTTC,CSAREGQETQYF
NA,TRBV7-9,TRBJ2-5,many,TGTGCCAGCAGCTTAGAGGCGATGGCAGAGACCCAGTACTTC,CASSLEAMAETQYF
NA,TRBV27,TRBJ1-2,many,TGTGCCAGCAGGGATACAGGGTACTATGGCTACACCTTC,CASRDTGYYGYTF
NA,TRBV18,TRBJ2-2,many,TGTGCCAGCTCACCTTCCGACACCGGGGAGCTGTTTTTT,CASSPSDTGELFF
NA,TRBV7-2,TRBJ1-6,many,TGTGCCAGCAGCTTCTCTAGGGGAACGTCCTATAATTCACCCCTCCACTTT,CASSFSRGTSYNSPLHF
TRBD2,TRBV4-2,TRBJ2-5,many,TGTGCCAGCAGCCAAGATGGAAAGCGGGGGGCACCAGAGACCCAGTACTTC,CASSQDGKRGAPETQYF
TRBD1,TRBV20-1,TRBJ1-1,once,TGCAGTGCTAGAAAGACAGGGGCCACTGAAGCTTCCTTT,CSARKTGATEASF
TRBD1,TRBV9,TRBJ1-3,many,TGTGCCAGCAAACGCTGCCCCCTGGACAGGGCCCCTGGAAACACCATATATTTT,CASKRCPLDRAPGNTIYF
NA,TRBV6-5,TRBJ1-5,few,TGTGCCAGCAGTCACGCTCTTAATCAGCCCCAGCATTTT,CASSHALNQPQHF
NA,TRBV20-1,TRBJ2-2,many,TGCAGTGCTAGTAAAGGCGGGAAAGCCGGGGAGCTGTTTTTT,CSASKGGKAGELFF
NA,TRBV19,TRBJ1-5,many,TGTGCCAGTAGTATCCCAGGGGCGGATCAGCCCCAGCATTTT,CASSIPGADQPQHF
NA,TRBV19,TRBJ1-1,NA,TGTGCCAGTAGTATAGATCTTGAGGGGACTGAAGCTTTCTTT,CASSIDLEGTEAFF
NA,TRBV4-2,TRBJ2-7,NA,TGTGCCAGCGACCAGAGTTCCGAGCAGTACTTC,CASDQSSEQYF
NA,TRBV5-8,TRBJ1-1,once,TGTGCCAGCAGCTTCAATCCCGGAGGACAGCCCAACACTGAAGCTTTCTTT,CASSFNPGGQPNTEAFF
NA,TRBV5-4,TRBJ2-1,few,TGTGCCAGCAGCTCCCTAAAATCCAATGAGCAGTTCTTC,CASSSLKSNEQFF
TRBD1,TRBV6-5,TRBJ2-7,many,TGTGCCAGCAGTGACGACAGGGCTAATGCTGAGTACTTC,CASSDDRANAEYF
TRBD1,TRBV20-1,TRBJ2-1,NA,TGCAGTGCTAGGGGGACAGAGCAACTCACAGATACGCAGTTCTTC,CSARGTEQLTDTQFF